This T cell receptor beta chain was sequenced in a study of cytomegalovirus exposure and HLA in healthy donors (dated by TCRdb to about 2017). Some background on the complete study: An earlier analysis of roughly 570 of the donors reported approximately 300 Gb of sequence data and 117 million unique TCR beta sequences obtained from about 179 million T cells. An early release that covered fewer than 800 HLA-typed donors contained around 300 gigabases of sequencing data and about 93 million unique TCR sequences. Of the 398 genotyped donors, approximately 83% fell in the genetic ancestry cluster associated with self-reported Caucasian donors. The study aimed to test whether cataloging public T cell receptors could reveal signatures of past pathogen exposure. The T cell repertoires of around 670 subjects were profiled by immunosequencing and related to cytomegalovirus serostatus. Along with the approximately 670-subject first cohort, a separate validation cohort of around 110 different subjects was used. High-throughput TCR immunosequencing, statistical association of individual TCRs with disease status, and machine learning were combined to predict cytomegalovirus infection status. To study patterns of TCR occurrence, a later analysis re-analyzed previously published TCR beta repertoires from 550 to 800 donors and added high-resolution HLA genotyping. In the later analysis, no new phenotypic data were used to find candidate immune exposures; instead, reliance was placed on TCR beta sequences and their occurrence across donors. In an earlier analysis of 500 to 650 of the donors, high-throughput TCR beta sequencing was used to judge whether each TCR beta V gene segment behaved as functional or pseudogenic. Alongside the repertoire data, information on donor age, sex, ethnicity and CMV serostatus was compiled. Genome-wide SNP genotypes for about 65% of the roughly 670 donors were used in a later genetic analysis, which treated that subset as a discovery cohort. Every discovery cohort repertoire had been produced on one sequencing platform. HLA typing covered class I and class II loci at four-digit resolution. The number of donors typed differed by locus, with about 629-630 for A, B, C, DRB1 and DQB1, around 520 for DQA1, 606 for DPA1, and about 450 for DPB1. Because of strong linkage in the cohort, roughly five DR-DQ haplotypes were treated as single units for association and clustering. Among about 400 genotyped donors of the cohort, an average of roughly 230,000 unique TCR beta nucleotide sequences was sequenced per donor, of which 15% to 20% were non-productive. Here is what the overall study found, with its caveats: Sequencing depth was assumed to be roughly uniform across donors in the presence/absence analyses, though that assumption may not hold. The 87-base-pair reads could not distinguish some IMGT-functional V segments, including TRBV6-2 and TRBV6-3, so those segments were excluded. A further reported finding was that TCR beta sequences accurately predicted the HLA-A and HLA-B alleles for most subjects in the first cohort. In vitro tests confirmed that a few of the cytomegalovirus-associated TCR beta chains recognize cytomegalovirus antigens. A later analysis found that TCR association rates varied across HLA loci, with DRB1 alleles showing the most associated TCRs and HLA-C alleles the fewest. A later analysis found that HLA-associated TCR beta chains were more clonally expanded and had lower generation probabilities than equally common non-associated chains. The study listed 150 to 200 TCR beta chains as associated with cytomegalovirus. In an earlier analysis of some 540 of the donors, most TCR beta V segments appeared in productive rearrangements about 90% or about 30% of the time, broadly matching IMGT annotations. The classifier was reported to diagnose cytomegalovirus status with high specificity and sensitivity in both the original and validation cohorts. A later genetic analysis reported fewer N-insertions in productive TCRs among donors in an Asian-associated ancestry cluster than the roughly 640-donor mean. V-gene and J-gene trimming of TCR beta chains was associated with a missense DCLRE1C variant in a later genetic analysis, and the association was replicated in an independent cohort. Most CMV-associated TCR beta chains appeared to be HLA-restricted in a later analysis, and the HLA associations seemed to be driven largely by CMV exposure. Because HLA typing was unavailable for some donors at each locus, only the typed subset was used in association tests. For the cohort, immune exposure information was limited to CMV serostatus. A later analysis reported that several top co-occurrence clusters appeared linked to parvovirus B19, influenza, CMV and Epstein-Barr virus. The authors suggested that the approach could potentially be extended to other disease states and immunological phenotypes. While some public TCRs were present in many individuals, most TCR sequences turned up only very rarely across donors. When HLA alleles, especially DR and DQ, strongly co-occurred, attributing TCR associations to individual alleles was difficult. In a later analysis, about 16,000 TCR beta sequences were associated with specific HLA alleles at a false discovery rate of 0.05. The earlier analysis of 587 of the donors excluded roughly 17 rarely observed V segments, including chromosome 9 orphons, because counts were too low. This cohort had only TCR beta chains sequenced, and the lack of alpha or paired-chain data limited which features could be detected. A cluster of highly shared sequence variants was judged likely to represent a technical artifact of the sequencing pipeline. Linkage disequilibrium might explain the correlated functional status among segregating V segments, but an unknown experimental factor could not be ruled out.

In total, 600 or so healthy bone marrow donors made up the cohort. All cohort members were sampled while nominally healthy, although unrecorded immune exposures were likely present. The donor tested CMV seronegative and was one of the 352 seronegative cohort members. Every donor gave a peripheral blood sample, and the peripheral blood mononuclear cells from that sample were used for TCR beta sequencing. Genomic DNA was extracted from the blood cell samples with the Qiagen DNeasy Blood Extraction Kit. The method was the immunoSEQ multiplex PCR assay. For the multiplex PCR, a mixture combining 60 forward primers for TCR Vbeta segments and 13 reverse primers for TCR Jbeta segments was used. The CDR3 region of rearranged TCR beta genes was amplified from genomic DNA by a multiplex PCR assay. Amplified TCR beta libraries were sequenced as 87-base-pair reads on the Illumina HiSeq System. Turning to the authors' computational methods: Across the 500 to 850 repertoires, a later analysis counted 78 million or so unique TCR beta chains, roughly 11 million of which were shared by at least two donors. A nearest-neighbor algorithm error-corrected the raw reads and collapsed the reads into unique sequences, merging closely related sequences to remove PCR and sequencing errors. To assign V, D and J gene segments, CDR3 sequences were aligned to IMGT reference sequences. Each retained sequence needed at least a six-nucleotide match to both a V gene segment and a J gene segment. A rearrangement was called productive if the CDR3 had no stop codons and remained in frame with V and J, and every other rearrangement was called non-productive. CDR3 was defined according to IMGT convention as the region running from the second conserved V-encoded cysteine to the conserved J-encoded phenylalanine. The earlier analysis of about 500 of the donors excluded sequences that lacked an unambiguous match to a single V gene segment. An earlier analysis of a few hundred of the donors called V segments functional above 56.7% productive rearrangements and segregating when the between-donor standard deviation exceeded 5%. To diagnose cytomegalovirus status from the catalog of TCR beta chain sequences, a statistical classification framework was built. V and J gene assignment, in a later analysis, came from comparing TCR nucleotide sequences with IMGT/GENE-DB human TR gene sequences. The TCRdist pipeline was used in a later analysis to assign CDR3 sequences and most-parsimonious VDJ recombination scenarios. In a later analysis, every TCR beta chain was defined by the combination of its CDR3 amino acid sequence and its V-gene family, and reads without a unique V-gene family were dropped. To address suspected cross-contamination and a sequencing artifact, a later analysis removed under 600 highly shared, low-generation-probability nucleotide sequences. In a later analysis, a clonal expansion index was calculated for each public chain from normalized within-repertoire ranks of inferred template counts. In a later analysis, generation probabilities were computed using a VDJ recombination model fitted to out-of-frame rearrangements, and the results were checked against IGoR. Hypergeometric tests were used in a later analysis to score TCR-TCR, TCR-HLA and TCR-CMV co-occurrence, with a repertoire-size bias correction applied to the TCR pairs. To estimate false discovery rates, a later analysis permuted the HLA or CMV assignments 20 times. In a later analysis, co-occurring TCRs were grouped using DBSCAN, and TCRdist sequence similarity was added for clustering within HLA-allele-positive subsets. Repertoires with fewer than 30,000 or more than 120,000 public chains were left out of co-occurrence clustering, as were five repertoires with anomalous nucleotide sharing. Imported from immuneACCESS, the table was reduced by TCRdb to in-frame sequences with V and J called. These copies leave out some clones; in studies compared against another copy, an unresolved V gene accounts for under half, and the cause of the remainder is not known. That table supplies the V and J calls and clone size; D and trimming were determined from the DNA. This sample has about 220,000 clones in its table, and over 80% of those were observed once. The ten top clones hold over 0.65% of the sample.

This clone was seen just once. Its antigen is currently not known. Within one base of it there is no much larger clone, and no base qualities were kept. The germline V gene encodes CDR1 MNHNY and CDR2 SVGAGI (reference sequence). V is trimmed back by 6 bases and J by 1 base, and the junction contains 7 bases that no gene match accounts for. The CDR3 goes from the cysteine to the phenylalanine over 16 residues. CDR3 DNA only is kept here, 48 bases in frame from base 1. Here the chain combines TRBV6-6 and TRBJ2-3, and 10 junction bases match TRBD2. The sample comprised PBMCs. The clonotype comes from a boy aged 2 to 9 in good health and CMV-seronegative. At the DNA level, the sequence is TGTGCCAGCAGCAGAGGACTAGCGGAGGGCACAGATACGCAGTATTTT. Translated, this is CASSRGLAEGTDTQYF.